These 2 T cell receptor beta chains were all obtained from the same sample, sequenced in a study of blood T cell repertoires in COVID-19. Data came from immunoSEQ multiplex PCR; TCRdb stores just in-frame clones and leaves some out. This table holds approximately 61,000 clones, approximately 86% found once. Sequenced sample: peripheral blood. The receptors were gathered from a human donor in a cohort sampled during active COVID-19.

This chain connects TRBV7-3 to TRBJ1-6; 7 positions match TRBD1. Germline values: CDR1 SGHTA, CDR2 FQGTGA. J gave up 7 bases and V 5 bases, and 8 bases lay outside the gene matches. The CDR3 has 15 amino acids. CDR3 nucleotide sequence: TGTGCCAGCAGCGCAAGCACCAGGGGGAATTCACCCCTCCACTTT. Protein product: CASSASTRGNSPLHF.

V gene TRBV7-3 combines with J gene TRBJ1-1; 7 bases map to TRBD1. CDR1 SGHTA and CDR2 FQGTGA come from the germline V gene. The V gene end was trimmed by 5 bases and the J gene end by 3 bases; junction bases not matched to a gene: 6. The CDR3 contains 14 residues. The CDR3, as DNA: TGTGCCAGCAGCCCACAGGGGTGGGACACTGAAGCTTTCTTT. It specifies CASSPQGWDTEAFF.